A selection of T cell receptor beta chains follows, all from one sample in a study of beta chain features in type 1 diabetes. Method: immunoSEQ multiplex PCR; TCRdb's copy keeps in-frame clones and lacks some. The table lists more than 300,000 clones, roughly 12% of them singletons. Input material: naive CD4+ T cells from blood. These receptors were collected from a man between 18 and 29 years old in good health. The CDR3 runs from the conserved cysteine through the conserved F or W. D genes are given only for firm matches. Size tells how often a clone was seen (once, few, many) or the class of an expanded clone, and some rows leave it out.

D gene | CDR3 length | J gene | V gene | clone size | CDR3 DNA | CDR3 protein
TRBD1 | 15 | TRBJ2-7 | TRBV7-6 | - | TGTGCCAGCAGCCATAGGGGACAGGACACCTACGAGCAGTACTTC | CASSHRGQDTYEQYF
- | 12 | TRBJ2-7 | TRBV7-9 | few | TGTGCCAGCAGTAATACAGGCTACGAGCAGTACTTC | CASSNTGYEQYF
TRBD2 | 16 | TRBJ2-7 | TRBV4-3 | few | TGCGCCAGCAGCCAAGATCTCCCTAGCGGTTCCTACGAGCAGTACTTC | CASSQDLPSGSYEQYF
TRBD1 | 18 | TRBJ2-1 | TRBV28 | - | TGTGCCAGCAGGCCCACAGGGGCCGCTCCCGGCTCCTACAATGAGCAGTTCTTC | CASRPTGAAPGSYNEQFF
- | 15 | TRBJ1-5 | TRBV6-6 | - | TGTGCCAGCAGTTACACGAGACAGGGCAATCAGCCCCAGCATTTT | CASSYTRQGNQPQHF
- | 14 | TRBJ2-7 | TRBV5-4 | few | TGTGCCAGCACCCAGACAGTGCCTTCCTACGAGCAGTACTTC | CASTQTVPSYEQYF
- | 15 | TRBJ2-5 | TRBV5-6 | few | TGTGCCAGCAGCTTGGGGCGCACGGGTAGGAAGACCCAGTACTTC | CASSLGRTGRKTQYF
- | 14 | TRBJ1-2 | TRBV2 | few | TGTGCCAGCAGTGATTTACAGGGACCCTATGGCTACACCTTC | CASSDLQGPYGYTF
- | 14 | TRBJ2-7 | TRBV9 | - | TGTGCCAGCAGCGCCGAGATTGGAGTCTACGAGCAGTACTTC | CASSAEIGVYEQYF
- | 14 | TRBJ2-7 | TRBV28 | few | TGTGCCAGCAGTTTAGCGGGGACGGATTACGAGCAGTACTTC | CASSLAGTDYEQYF
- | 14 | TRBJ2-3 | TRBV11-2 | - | TGTGCCAGCAGCCGACAAGGTAGCACAGATACGCAGTATTTT | CASSRQGSTDTQYF
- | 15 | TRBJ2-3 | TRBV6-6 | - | TGTGCCAGCAGTATTCCCGAGGCTAGCACAGATACGCAGTATTTT | CASSIPEASTDTQYF
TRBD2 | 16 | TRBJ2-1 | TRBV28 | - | TGTGCCAGCAGTACCGTATCTAGCGGTGCGTACAATGAGCAGTTCTTC | CASSTVSSGAYNEQFF
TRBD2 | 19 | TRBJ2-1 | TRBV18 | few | TGTGCCAGCTCACCGAGACTAGCGGCTGAATGGAGCTCCTACAATGAGCAGTTCTTC | CASSPRLAAEWSSYNEQFF
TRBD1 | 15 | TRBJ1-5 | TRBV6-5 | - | TGTGCCAGCAGTAGGGGACAGGGGGGCAATCAGCCCCAGCATTTT | CASSRGQGGNQPQHF
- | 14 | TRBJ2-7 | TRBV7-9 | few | TGTGCCAGCAGCTACGGGAGCCCCTCCTACGAGCAGTACTTC | CASSYGSPSYEQYF
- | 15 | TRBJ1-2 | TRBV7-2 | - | TGTGCCAGCAGCTCGCTAAAGGGGCCGCACTATGGCTACACCTTC | CASSSLKGPHYGYTF
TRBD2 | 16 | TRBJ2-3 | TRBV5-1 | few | TGCGCCAGCAGCTTGGGACTAGCGGGGAGCACAGATACGCAGTATTTT | CASSLGLAGSTDTQYF
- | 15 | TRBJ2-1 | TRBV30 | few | TGTGCCTGGATCCCGGGAGCGACGCCCTACAATGAGCAGTTCTTC | CAWIPGATPYNEQFF
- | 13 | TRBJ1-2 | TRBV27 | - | TGTGCCAGCAGCCTTACAGGGCGTCAAGGCTACACCTTC | CASSLTGRQGYTF